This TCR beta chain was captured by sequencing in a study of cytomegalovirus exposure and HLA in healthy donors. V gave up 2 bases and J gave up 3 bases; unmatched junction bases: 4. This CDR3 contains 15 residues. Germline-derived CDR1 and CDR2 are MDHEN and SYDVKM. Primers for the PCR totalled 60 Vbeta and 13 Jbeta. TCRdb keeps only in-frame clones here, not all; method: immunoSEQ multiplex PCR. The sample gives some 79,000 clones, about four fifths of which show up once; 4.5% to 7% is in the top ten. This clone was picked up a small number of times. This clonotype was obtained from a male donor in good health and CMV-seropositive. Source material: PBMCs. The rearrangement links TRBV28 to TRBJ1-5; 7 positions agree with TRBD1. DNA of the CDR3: TGTGCCAGCAGTTTACTCGACAGGGACAATCAGCCCCAGCATTTT. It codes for CASSLLDRDNQPQHF.